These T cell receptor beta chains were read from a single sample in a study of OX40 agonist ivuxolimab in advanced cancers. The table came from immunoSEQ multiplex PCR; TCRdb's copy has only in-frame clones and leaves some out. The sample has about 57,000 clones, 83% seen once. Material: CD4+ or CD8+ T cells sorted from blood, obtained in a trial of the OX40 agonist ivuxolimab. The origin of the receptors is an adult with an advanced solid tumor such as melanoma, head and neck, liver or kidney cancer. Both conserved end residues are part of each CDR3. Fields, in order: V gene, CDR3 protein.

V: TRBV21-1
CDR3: CASGGTQYF

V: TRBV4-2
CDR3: CASSHPPGTNNYNEQFF

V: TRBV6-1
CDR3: CASSEVRANIQYF

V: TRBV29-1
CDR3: CSVLADKGYEQYF

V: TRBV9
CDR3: CASSVGLAGWNNEQFF

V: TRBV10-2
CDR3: CASRSQGEFGEAFF

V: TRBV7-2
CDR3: CASSSRNGRTQFF

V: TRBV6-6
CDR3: CASRSQGAMDTEAFF

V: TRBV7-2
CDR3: CASSHLNGGETQYF

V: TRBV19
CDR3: CASRRTGGQGYTF

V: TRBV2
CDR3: CASRDYEQYF

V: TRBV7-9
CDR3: CASIGGTAFGYTF

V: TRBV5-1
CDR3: CASSLRDSSSYEQYF

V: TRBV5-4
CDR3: CASSLAGQDYGYTF

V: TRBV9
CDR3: CASSVSPFGDTEAFF

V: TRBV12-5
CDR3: CASGTGTELYYEQYF

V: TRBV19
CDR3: CASGTRAAEQFF

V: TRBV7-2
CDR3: CASSPRLAGGEQFF

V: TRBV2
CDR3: CASSETGITEAFF

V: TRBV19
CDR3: CASMGTPNQPQHF

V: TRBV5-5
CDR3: CASSLVVRNTEAFF

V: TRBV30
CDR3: CAWYPRTRGTGELFF

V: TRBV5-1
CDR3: CASSLAGTELSYTF

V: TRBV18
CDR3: CASSPSGASTDTQYF

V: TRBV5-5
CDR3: CASSLDRVWTQYF

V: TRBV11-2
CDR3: CASSLGDRGEKLFF

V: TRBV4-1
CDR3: CASSQIRESGELFF

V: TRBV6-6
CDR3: CASSRTYYGYTF

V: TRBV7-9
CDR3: CASSLGTRENEAFF

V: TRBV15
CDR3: CATSRGTGGTEAFF

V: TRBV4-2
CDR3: CASSQRDRANTGELFF

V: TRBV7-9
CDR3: CASSFSRLATNTGELFF

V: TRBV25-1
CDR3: CASRRREEQYF

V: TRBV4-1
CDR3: CASSQRTGTGELFF

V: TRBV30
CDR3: CARNTKHSTGELFF

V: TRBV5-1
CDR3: CASSQKLRGSYNEQFF

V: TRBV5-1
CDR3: CASSFRTASNTEAFF

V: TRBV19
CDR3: CASSPRGAPYGYTF

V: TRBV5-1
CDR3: CASSLLSGTGFYEQFF

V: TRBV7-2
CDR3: CASSLAGSGRAEQYF

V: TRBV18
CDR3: CASSERDKYSPLHF

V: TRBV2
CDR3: CASSAAGTGRHQETQYF

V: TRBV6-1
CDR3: CASSSQQGTGIQYF

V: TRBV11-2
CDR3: CASSLVIVNEQYF

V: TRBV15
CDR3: CATSSPTDTQYF

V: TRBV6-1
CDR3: CASSEGPSPGNSPLHF

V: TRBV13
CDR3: CASSLQGRETQYF

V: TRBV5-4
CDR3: CASSPGAGWYEQYF

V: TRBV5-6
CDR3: CASSLGTANPVQFF

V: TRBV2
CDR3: CASRATSYNEQFF

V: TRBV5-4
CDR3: CASSLGTVYEQYF

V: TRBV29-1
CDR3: CSVDAGAHEEYF

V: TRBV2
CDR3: CASSVSRTYEQYF

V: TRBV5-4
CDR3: CASSQDRPRDTQYF

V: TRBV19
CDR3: CASSNLAGGFGEQFF

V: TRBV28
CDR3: CASTSAGTGKETQYF

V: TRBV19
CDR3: CASSIVSGTGGNQPQHF

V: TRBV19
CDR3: CASSMRVANTGELFF

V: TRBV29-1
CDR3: CSVAGTGKNTGELFF

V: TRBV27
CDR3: CASSLYGREETQYF